This T cell receptor (beta chain) came from a study of blood T cell repertoires in COVID-19. Study overall: The United States, Italy and Spain were the sources of the acute and convalescent COVID-19 samples. The cDNA or gDNA used as material had been derived from T cells, B-cell-depleted T cells, or PBMCs.

Germline V gives CDR1 SGHNT, CDR2 YYREEE (reference sequence). V was clipped by 3 bases and J by 6 bases; unmatched bases: 7. The length of the CDR3 is 17 residues. Clones were read by immunoSEQ multiplex PCR, and TCRdb kept only the in-frame ones, dropping some. The sample records around 37,000 clones, 87% being singletons. Material for sequencing was peripheral blood. V usage is TRBV5-4 and J usage is TRBJ2-1; 15 bases match TRBD2. The TCR was taken from a man aged 45-60 years with active or convalescent COVID-19. CDR3 bases: TGTGCCAGCAGCTCCGGACTAGCGGGAGGGCCGGGCAATGAGCAGTTCTTC. Its protein is CASSSGLAGGPGNEQFF.